This T cell receptor beta chain was profiled in a study of Ad26.COV2.S vaccination and SARS-CoV-2 variants. Points from the study as a whole: It is possible that the TCR breadth and depth analyses underestimated the total T cell responses.

About this clone itself: The target antigen is unknown. Other DNA sequences within the sample encode an identical CDR3.

Sequencing used immunoSEQ multiplex PCR; TCRdb keeps in-frame clones, though not all of them. The profile shows 300,000 to 400,000 clones, around 87% of them singletons. The CDR3 covers 11 residues. Germline lookup yields CDR1 SEHNR and CDR2 FQNEAQ (reference sequence). V was trimmed by 5 bases and J by 1 base, leaving 3 bases between them. Treatment defined: roughly 20 received Ad26.COV2.S at low or high dose, single or two shots; a few received placebo; per-sample allocation not given. It was on day 63 after the first vaccine or placebo injection that samples were taken. V gene TRBV7-9 combines with J gene TRBJ2-7, with D hard to call. This TCR derives from a person between 18 and 60 years old who received the Ad26.COV2.S COVID-19 vaccine or a placebo. The specimen was peripheral blood, collected in a trial of Ad26.COV2.S vaccine versus placebo. The CDR3 spells CASSPSYEQYF. CDR3 bases: TGTGCCAGCAGCCCGTCCTACGAGCAGTACTTC.